Listed below are T cell receptor beta chains from one sample, sequenced in a study of T cell changes during pregnancy in multiple sclerosis. Using immunoSEQ multiplex PCR, the repertoire was profiled, and TCRdb retains in-frame clones only, with some absent. The sample consists of about 72,000 clones, more than 80% of them appearing once. Sequenced here: peripheral blood, sampled in the second trimester of pregnancy. Receptor source: a female donor with multiple sclerosis, enrolled in a pregnancy study. CDR3s include the opening cysteine and the closing phenylalanine or tryptophan. D genes are given only for firm matches. Size is omitted from some rows. Given values are once, few, many or a class for expanded clones.

clone size	D gene	J gene	V gene	CDR3 DNA	CDR3 protein
-	TRBD1	TRBJ1-3	TRBV5-4	TGTGCCAGCAGCTCCGACAGGGGGCTGGGAAACACCATATATTTT	CASSSDRGLGNTIYF
-	-	TRBJ1-4	TRBV18	TGTGCCAGCTCGCTAAGAGGGGAAAAACTGTTTTTT	CASSLRGEKLFF
-	-	TRBJ2-2	TRBV9	TGTGCCAGCAGCTTCCGAGGGCATCCGACGAACACCGGGGAGCTGTTTTTT	CASSFRGHPTNTGELFF
-	TRBD2	TRBJ2-7	TRBV6-5	TGTGCCAGCACCCCGGGAGGTACCTACGAGCAGTACTTC	CASTPGGTYEQYF
-	-	TRBJ1-2	TRBV18	TGTGCCAGCCGCGGGGTTGTTAACTATGGCTACACCTTC	CASRGVVNYGYTF
-	TRBD2	TRBJ2-6	TRBV15	TGTGCCACCAGCAGAGGGGGGGGCTCTGGGGCCAACGTCCTGACTTTC	CATSRGGGSGANVLTF
-	-	TRBJ1-1	TRBV6-5	TGTGCCAGCATCTCAGTTGCTGAAGCTTTCTTT	CASISVAEAFF
-	TRBD1	TRBJ1-4	TRBV2	TGTGCCAGCAGTTCGACCGGGACAGGGAATGAAAAACTGTTTTTT	CASSSTGTGNEKLFF
-	-	TRBJ2-1	TRBV19	TGTGCCAGTAGTATAGCTGACAGCTACAATGAGCAGTTCTTC	CASSIADSYNEQFF
once	-	TRBJ1-2	TRBV7-9	TGTGCCAGCAGCTTTAACAGGGAGAGCTACACCTTC	CASSFNRESYTF
once	-	TRBJ1-1	TRBV5-1	TGCGCCAGCAGCTTGGCCGACCGTCGAGTGGGAGCTGAAGCTTTCTTT	CASSLADRRVGAEAFF
-	-	TRBJ2-7	TRBV29-1	TGCAGCGTGCGAGAACAGTCCTACGAGCAGTACTTC	CSVREQSYEQYF
-	TRBD2	TRBJ2-3	TRBV7-3	TGTGCCAGCAGCACTAGCGGGGCGGGCACAGATACGCAGTATTTT	CASSTSGAGTDTQYF
-	TRBD2	TRBJ2-1	TRBV19	TGTGCCAGTAGTATTCCAGCGGGGGCCTACAATGAGCAGTTCTTC	CASSIPAGAYNEQFF
-	-	TRBJ2-7	TRBV5-1	TGCGCCAGCAGCCCAAGGGTAGCGGCGACTTACGAGCAGTACTTC	CASSPRVAATYEQYF
once	TRBD2	TRBJ2-5	TRBV6-5	TGTGCCAGCAGCCTATGGGGGGGGGAGACCCAGTACTTC	CASSLWGGETQYF
-	-	TRBJ1-2	TRBV7-2	TGTGCCAGCAGCCCCCGAGGCTATGGCTACACCTTC	CASSPRGYGYTF
once	TRBD1	TRBJ1-6	TRBV7-2	TGTGCCAGCAGTAGGGACAGCCAGCCCTCACCCCTCCACTTT	CASSRDSQPSPLHF
-	TRBD1	TRBJ1-6	TRBV13	TGTGCCAGCAGCACCTACAGGGGTTCACCCCTCCACTTT	CASSTYRGSPLHF
-	TRBD1	TRBJ2-1	TRBV11-3	TGTGCCAGCAGCCAGGGACAGGGTAAGGATGAGCAGTTCTTC	CASSQGQGKDEQFF
-	-	TRBJ1-2	TRBV18	TGTGCCAGCTCACCAAGTAGCGGGAACTATGGCTACACCTTC	CASSPSSGNYGYTF
-	-	TRBJ2-3	TRBV12-5	TGTGCTAGTGGTTCTTCAGGTTTTTCCGATCCAGATACGCAGTATTTT	CASGSSGFSDPDTQYF
-	TRBD2	TRBJ2-3	TRBV9	TGTGCCAGCAGCGTAGTGACTAGCGGGGGTTGGGGCACAGATACGCAGTATTTT	CASSVVTSGGWGTDTQYF
-	-	TRBJ1-4	TRBV2	TGTGCCAGCACTACGCGCTTTGCAACTAATGAAAAACTGTTTTTT	CASTTRFATNEKLFF
-	-	TRBJ2-3	TRBV7-3	TGTGCCAGCAGCTTAATCGGGGAGAGGGATACGCAGTATTTT	CASSLIGERDTQYF
-	TRBD2	TRBJ2-5	TRBV9	TGTGCCAGCAGCGTAGGATCGGCGGGGGGGTCAAAAGAGACCCAGTACTTC	CASSVGSAGGSKETQYF
-	TRBD2	TRBJ2-7	TRBV7-9	TGTGCCAGCAGACAAGGACTAGCGGTTGACGAGCAGTACTTC	CASRQGLAVDEQYF
-	-	TRBJ1-6	TRBV5-4	TGTGCCAGCAGCTTGGGGCAGGGCGAATCACCCCTCCACTTT	CASSLGQGESPLHF
-	-	TRBJ1-5	TRBV28	TGTGCCAGCAGTTTAAGAAGGGGAGGTCAGCCCCAGCATTTT	CASSLRRGGQPQHF
-	-	TRBJ1-1	TRBV19	TGTGCCAGTAGTGTACGAGTGAACACTGAAGCTTTCTTT	CASSVRVNTEAFF
-	-	TRBJ1-1	TRBV28	TGTGCCAGCGCGATAGCAACTGAAGCTTTCTTT	CASAIATEAFF
-	TRBD1	TRBJ2-1	TRBV7-3	TGTGCCAGCAGCTTCGGGACAGGGGATCCCAATGAGCAGTTCTTC	CASSFGTGDPNEQFF